Following are 6 T cell receptor beta chains from one sample sequenced in a study of shared clonotypes between healthy human individuals. Assay: immunoSEQ multiplex PCR; the TCRdb copy retains only in-frame clones and omits some. The profile shows fewer than 1.8 million clones, just under 99% of them singletons. The sample taken for sequencing was naive CD4+ T cells sorted from blood. As to subset: CD45RA+ positively selected. Source of these receptors: a man aged 25 to 45 in good health.

The chain uses TRBV28 and TRBJ2-1; 10 nucleotides line up with TRBD1. This CDR3 comprises 16 residues. The V segment lost 10 bases and the J segment 4 bases; nucleotides outside the gene matches: 13. CDR1 is MDHEN, CDR2 SYDVKM, per germline. The CDR3 DNA reads as TGTGCCACCAGGGGACAGGGGTCACAACGGTACAATGAGCAGTTCTTC. It translates to CATRGQGSQRYNEQFF.

In DNA form, the CDR3 reads TGTGCCAGCAGTTACTGGTCGACTTCCCCGAGGACTGAAGCTTTCTTT. Protein product: CASSYWSTSPRTEAFF. The chain has TRBV6-5 and TRBJ1-1, with no clear D. The CDR3 totals 16 residues. CDR1 MNHEY and CDR2 SVGAGI come from the germline V gene. Trimming shortened V by 1 base and J by 5 bases, and 17 bases separated the two germline ends.

V and J are TRBV5-8 and TRBJ1-5; 8 positions agree with TRBD1. Losses at the gene ends were 3 bases for V and 6 bases for J; bases not matched to a gene: 8. Per the germline V gene, CDR1 is SGHTS and CDR2 is YDEGEE. The length of the CDR3 is 15 residues. Here the CDR3 reads CASSSLTGEFQPQHF. The CDR3 region has the DNA TGTGCCAGCAGCTCCCTGACAGGGGAGTTTCAGCCCCAGCATTTT.

The chain links TRBV18 to TRBJ1-4; D call uncertain. This CDR3 is built from 16 residues. Germline values: CDR1 KGHSH, CDR2 LQKENI. Trimming took off 5 bases at V and 3 bases at J, with 16 bases between the two ends. The CDR3 region has the DNA TGTGCCAGCTCATCCTTCCCCGGGGTCCCTAATGAAAAACTGTTTTTT. This translates into CASSSFPGVPNEKLFF. The full variable domain, completed using reference TRBV18 and TRBJ1-4, is NAGVMQNPRHLVRRRGQEARLRCSPMKGHSHVYWYRQLPEEGLKFMVYLQKENIIDESGMPKERFSAEFPKEGPSILRIQQVVRGDSAAYFCASSSFPGVPNEKLFFGSGTQLSVL.

The chain uses TRBV12-5 and TRBJ1-2; no reliable D call. Between the trimmed V and J ends, which lost 1 base and 2 bases, there was a span of 26 bases. This CDR3 region has 20 residues. Germline loops: CDR1 LGHNT, CDR2 FRNRAP. The CDR3 loop is CASGLDPTPSKPHLNYGYTF. The CDR3 DNA reads TGTGCTAGTGGTTTGGACCCTACTCCTAGCAAACCTCATTTAAACTATGGCTACACCTTC.

CDR3: CAGGQGDDQPQHF. CDR3 nucleotide sequence: TGTGCCGGTGGACAGGGGGATGATCAGCCCCAGCATTTT. The J gene is TRBJ1-5, the V gene TRBV30; 10 bases fit TRBD1. The CDR3 has 13 amino acids. Germline lookup yields CDR1 GTSNPN and CDR2 SVGIG (reference sequence). V shed 8 bases and J 5 bases; nucleotides not matched to a gene: 6.